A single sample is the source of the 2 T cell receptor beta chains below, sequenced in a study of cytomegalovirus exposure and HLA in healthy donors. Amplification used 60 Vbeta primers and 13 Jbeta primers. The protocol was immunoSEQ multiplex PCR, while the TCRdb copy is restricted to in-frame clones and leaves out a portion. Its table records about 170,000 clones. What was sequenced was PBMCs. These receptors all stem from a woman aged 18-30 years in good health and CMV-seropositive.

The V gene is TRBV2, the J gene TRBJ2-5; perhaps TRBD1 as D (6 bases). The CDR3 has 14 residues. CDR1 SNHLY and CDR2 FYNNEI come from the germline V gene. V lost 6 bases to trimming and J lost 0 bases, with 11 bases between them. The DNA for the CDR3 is TGTGCCAGCAGGGACAGTATCAACCAAGAGACCCAGTACTTC. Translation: CASRDSINQETQYF.

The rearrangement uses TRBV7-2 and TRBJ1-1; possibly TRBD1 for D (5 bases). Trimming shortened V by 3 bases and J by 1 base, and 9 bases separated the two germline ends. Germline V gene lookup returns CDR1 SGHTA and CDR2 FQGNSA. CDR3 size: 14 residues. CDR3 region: CASSFAGSNTEAFF. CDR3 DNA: TGTGCCAGCAGCTTTGCAGGGTCGAACACTGAAGCTTTCTTT.